One and the same sample provided the 8 T cell receptor beta chains below, sequenced in a study of cytomegalovirus exposure and HLA in healthy donors. 60 Vbeta and 13 Jbeta primers were used in PCR. Measured with immunoSEQ multiplex PCR; TCRdb has only the in-frame clones, and not every one. The sample data list around 210,000 clones. The sequencing sample was made of PBMCs. These receptors originate from a woman younger than 45 in good health and CMV-seropositive.

V is TRBV2 and J is TRBJ1-5; unclear D gene. Trimming removed 2 bases at V and 0 bases at J, with 14 bases between. CDR3 length: 17 residues. Germline CDR1 SNHLY, CDR2 FYNNEI. The DNA for the CDR3 is TGTGCCAGCAGTGAACCTGGAGGCAGTTATAGCAATCAGCCCCAGCATTTT. This codes for CASSEPGGSYSNQPQHF.

The V and J genes are TRBV5-1 and TRBJ1-1, with 8 bases matching TRBD1. The CDR3 has 16 amino acids. With 3 bases clipped from V and 5 bases from J, the junction kept 12 bases outside the gene matches. CDR1 is SGHRS and CDR2 is YFSETQ in the germline V gene. The chain's CDR3 is CASSSPRTGGRTEAFF. The CDR3 region has the DNA TGCGCCAGCAGCTCACCTCGCACAGGGGGAAGAACTGAAGCTTTCTTT.

The chain employs TRBV7-6 and TRBJ1-3, with no clear D. From germline, CDR1 is SGHVS and CDR2 FNYEAQ. CDR3 length: 14 residues. V was shortened by 4 bases and J by 0 bases, with 7 bases between the two germline ends. The chain's CDR3 is CASSSPHSGNTIYF. The CDR3 coding sequence is TGTGCCAGCAGCTCCCCCCACTCTGGAAACACCATATATTTT.

The chain carries TRBV7-2 and TRBJ2-3; 7 nucleotides match TRBD2. The length of the CDR3 is 15 residues. The trim removed 1 base at V and 2 bases at J, leaving 3 bases unmatched. CDR1 and CDR2 (germline): SGHTA, FQGNSA. The DNA for the CDR3 is TGTGCCAGCAGCTTAGGACTAGCCTCCACAGATACGCAGTATTTT. Translating it yields CASSLGLASTDTQYF.

The CDR3 spells CASSSRGSSYEQYF. DNA for the CDR3: TGTGCCAGCAGTTCCAGGGGCAGCTCCTACGAGCAGTACTTC. The chain combines TRBV27 with TRBJ2-7; perhaps TRBD1 as D (6 bases). Trimming pared 4 bases from V and 0 bases from J, leaving 10 bases between. The CDR3 is made up of 14 amino acids. Germline V gene lookup returns CDR1 MNHEY and CDR2 SMNVEV (reference sequence).

Of note for this clone: At one of its ends the junction is not consistent with the germline gene, which may arise from a read error. The V gene is TRBV2, the J gene TRBJ2-3, with D possibly TRBD2 on 6 matching bases. Per the germline V gene, CDR1 is SNHLY and CDR2 is FYNNEI. The CDR3 covers 14 residues. The CDR3 region has the DNA TGTGCCAGCAGGGAAGCGGGCCTCACAGATACGCAGTATTTT. This encodes CASREAGLTDTQYF. The variable domain in full, with the rest retrieved from reference TRBV2 and TRBJ2-3, is EPEVTQTPSHQVTQMGQEVILRCVPISNHLYFYWYRQILGQKVEFLVSFYNNEISEKSEIFDDQFSVERPDGSNFTLKIRSTKLEDSAMYFCASREAGLTDTQYFGPGTRLTVL.

The chain links TRBV4-3 to TRBJ2-1; 7 bases align to TRBD2. V lost 5 bases to trimming and J lost 7 bases; unmatched junction nucleotides: 8. The CDR3 spans 14 residues. Germline CDR1 is LGHNA and CDR2 is YSLEER. The CDR3 bases are TGCGCCAGCAGCTTGCGGCTGGGGGGGAATGAGCAGTTCTTC. Translated, it gives CASSLRLGGNEQFF.

The V gene is TRBV2, the J gene TRBJ2-2; D gene uncertain. The CDR3 runs 15 residues. V was trimmed by 6 bases and J by 6 bases, leaving 17 bases between them. Germline V lookup: CDR1 SNHLY, CDR2 FYNNEI. CDR3 coding DNA: TGTGCCAGCAGGGTTTACTCGTCAGGCCCCGGGGAGCTGTTTTTT. Amino acids: CASRVYSSGPGELFF.